Shown below are 28 T cell receptor beta chains from a single sample sequenced in a study of T cells after somatic rescue of genetic block. Measured with immunoSEQ multiplex PCR; TCRdb has only the in-frame clones, and not every one. The data show roughly 92,000 clones, with approximately 90% seen just once and around 1.6% held by the top ten. Sequencing input: peripheral blood mononuclear cells (PBMCs). The origin of the receptors is a woman younger than 30.

J is TRBJ1-5 and V is TRBV18; D gene ambiguous. CDR1 is KGHSH and CDR2 is LQKENI in the germline V gene. Trimming cost V 0 bases and J 9 bases, with 15 bases left between them. The CDR3 runs 15 residues. CDR3 sequence reads: CASSPPYGSPTPQHF. In DNA, the CDR3 is TGTGCCAGCTCACCACCGTATGGCAGCCCTACGCCCCAGCATTTT. The whole variable domain, remainder taken from reference TRBV18 and TRBJ1-5, is NAGVMQNPRHLVRRRGQEARLRCSPMKGHSHVYWYRQLPEEGLKFMVYLQKENIIDESGMPKERFSAEFPKEGPSILRIQQVVRGDSAAYFCASSPPYGSPTPQHFGDGTRLSIL.

This CDR3 reads CASSLLGGVGQPQHF. DNA for the CDR3: TGTGCCAGCAGTTTGCTGGGGGGGGTCGGTCAGCCCCAGCATTTT. The V gene is TRBV28, the J gene TRBJ1-5, with D tentatively TRBD1 (5 bases). Trimming left V 3 bases short and J 6 bases short, with 15 bases between. The CDR3 length is 15 residues. Germline V gene lookup returns CDR1 MDHEN and CDR2 SYDVKM.

The chain is built from TRBV6-4 and TRBJ2-3, with no clear D. V dropped 4 bases and J dropped 2 bases, with 10 bases sitting between them. Looked up from germline, CDR1 is MRHNA and CDR2 is SNTAGT. CDR3 length: 14 residues. CDR3 DNA sequence: TGTGCCAGCAGTGGAGGAGACCCCACAGATACGCAGTATTTT. This gives the protein CASSGGDPTDTQYF.

This sequence joins TRBV19 and TRBJ2-1; 11 bases line up with TRBD2. Germline V gene sequence: CDR1 LNHDA, CDR2 SQIVND (reference sequence). V shed 5 bases, J shed 8 bases, and the junction held 8 bases outside the gene matches. The CDR3 has 15 residues. The CDR3 nucleotides read TGTGCCAGTAGTGGAACTAGCGGGAGTTTCCATGAGCAGTTCTTC. Encoded protein: CASSGTSGSFHEQFF.

The J gene is TRBJ2-7, the V gene TRBV5-4; D is unresolved. From germline, CDR1 is SGHNT and CDR2 YYREEE (reference sequence). Between the trimmed V and J ends, which lost 0 bases and 3 bases, there was a span of 1 base. The CDR3 has 11 residues. The DNA of the CDR3 is TGTGCCAGCAGCTTGGACTACGAGCAGTACTTC. Translating gives CASSLDYEQYF.

The chain carries TRBV5-1 and TRBJ1-2; D is ambiguous. This CDR3 is 13 amino acids long. Germline CDR1 is SGHRS and CDR2 is YFSETQ. V lost 0 bases and J 2 bases, leaving 5 bases between the germline ends. Written as DNA, the CDR3 is TGCGCCAGCAGCTTGGGACTAAACTATGGCTACACCTTC. Protein: CASSLGLNYGYTF.

This clone came up a few times. The chain uses TRBV2 and TRBJ2-1; TRBD2 might be the D (5 bases). Per the germline V gene, CDR1 is SNHLY and CDR2 is FYNNEI. CDR3 length: 17 residues. Trimming cost V 6 bases and J 0 bases, with 18 bases left between them. CDR3 sequence (DNA): TGTGCCAGCAGGGACGATAGGACTGGAAGCTCCTACAATGAGCAGTTCTTC. Its protein product is CASRDDRTGSSYNEQFF.

This chain uses TRBV19 with TRBJ1-2; D might be TRBD1 (5 bases). Per germline, CDR1 LNHDA and CDR2 SQIVND (reference sequence). The CDR3 has 16 amino acids. Trimming stripped 6 bases from V and 5 bases from J, with 22 bases between. DNA of the CDR3: TGTGCCAGTAGCAAACCCGGGGGAGACAGCATTTATGGCTACACCTTC. Translated: CASSKPGGDSIYGYTF.

As for this clone: The junction departs from germline at one end; a sequencing error may be responsible. The chain uses TRBV6-1 and TRBJ2-7; D not resolved. Germline CDR1 is MNHNS and CDR2 is SASEGT. The CDR3 length is 14 residues. The DNA of the CDR3 is TGTGCCAGCAGCGAAGCTGCAGACCGCTACGAGCAGTACTTC. Its protein is CASSEAADRYEQYF.

Worth noting for this clone: Other DNA sequences in the same sample also yield this CDR3. J is TRBJ1-5 and V is TRBV19; maybe TRBD1 (6 bases). Germline V gives CDR1 LNHDA, CDR2 SQIVND (reference sequence). V lost 4 bases to trimming and J lost 4 bases, with 8 bases between them. There are 13 residues in the CDR3. The CDR3 nucleotides are TGTGCCAGTAGTACAGGGGATAATCAGCCCCAGCATTTT. Its protein product is CASSTGDNQPQHF.

The genes are TRBV6-4 and TRBJ1-1, with D possibly TRBD1 on 5 matching bases. The germline V gene encodes CDR1 MRHNA and CDR2 SNTAGT. Trimming cost V 0 bases and J 7 bases, with 9 bases left between them. This CDR3 region has 13 residues. CDR3 sequence (DNA): TGTGCCAGCAGTGACTCGGGGGAGGGTGAAGCTTTCTTT. It encodes CASSDSGEGEAFF.

V is TRBV5-5 and J is TRBJ1-3; TRBD1 agrees at 9 bases. Germline V gene data show CDR1 as SGHKS and CDR2 as YYEKEE (reference sequence). CDR3 length: 17 residues. The V segment lost 4 bases and the J segment 0 bases; nucleotides outside the gene matches: 8. The CDR3 loop is CASSAYPGQGSGNTIYF. The CDR3 nucleotides are TGTGCCAGCAGCGCGTACCCGGGACAGGGCTCTGGAAACACCATATATTTT.

V is TRBV7-9 and J is TRBJ2-7; TRBD1 matches at 9 bases. The CDR3 runs 15 residues. After removal of 4 bases from V and 5 bases from J, the junction contained 9 bases not matched to a gene. The germline V gene encodes CDR1 SEHNR and CDR2 FQNEAQ (reference sequence). This chain's CDR3 is CASSYFGTGSHEQYF. The CDR3 region has the DNA TGTGCCAGCAGCTATTTTGGGACAGGGAGCCACGAGCAGTACTTC.

This clone was seen a handful of times. The same CDR3 arises from other DNA sequences in this sample as well. The V and J genes are TRBV5-1 and TRBJ1-1; D might be TRBD1 (5 bases). This CDR3 is built from 12 residues. CDR1 is SGHRS and CDR2 is YFSETQ in the germline V gene. Trimming left V 2 bases short and J 5 bases short, with 7 bases between. The CDR3 bases are TGCGCCAGCAGCTTCAGGGATACTGAAGCTTTCTTT. Its protein product is CASSFRDTEAFF.

The chain combines TRBV6-6 with TRBJ1-5, with D uncertain. Germline CDR1 is MNHNY and CDR2 is SVGAGI (reference sequence). The V and J ends lost 5 bases and 2 bases respectively, with 10 bases between them. This CDR3 spans 14 amino acids. For the CDR3, the DNA is TGTGCCAGCAGTCGGTATGAAGGCAATCAGCCCCAGCATTTT. Protein sequence: CASSRYEGNQPQHF.

The CDR3 loop reads CATTPGTEETQYF. CDR3 in DNA: TGTGCCACAACCCCCGGGACTGAAGAGACCCAGTACTTC. The chain recombines TRBV11-3 with TRBJ2-5; TRBD2 might be the D (6 bases). V was cut by 10 bases and J by 3 bases, with 15 bases left in between. Germline CDR1 SGHNT, CDR2 YENEEA. The length of the CDR3 is 13 residues.

The chain uses TRBV28 and TRBJ1-1, with D uncertain. This CDR3 has 13 residues. With 1 base removed from V and 1 base from J, the gap between germline ends came to 4 bases. Germline assignment: CDR1 MDHEN and CDR2 SYDVKM. This chain's CDR3 is CASSLLENTEAFF. For the CDR3, the DNA is TGTGCCAGCAGTTTATTGGAGAACACTGAAGCTTTCTTT.

The V call is TRBV28, the J call TRBJ2-7, with 8 bases lining up with TRBD2. This CDR3 has 16 amino acids. Trimming cost V 6 bases and J 7 bases; bases outside gene matches: 17. The germline V gene has CDR1 MDHEN and CDR2 SYDVKM. CDR3 nucleotide sequence: TGTGCCAGCAGCAGTTCGGGACTAGACCTTCGTTTGGAGCAGTACTTC. As protein: CASSSSGLDLRLEQYF.

The chain combines TRBV5-1 with TRBJ2-5, with 16 bases identical to TRBD2. CDR3 size: 18 residues. Germline assignment: CDR1 SGHRS and CDR2 YFSETQ. Germline trimming cut 4 bases from V and 5 bases from J; bases unmatched to any gene: 11. Here the CDR3 reads CASSGGLAGGPEGETQYF. The CDR3 region has the DNA TGCGCCAGCAGCGGGGGACTAGCGGGAGGGCCAGAGGGGGAGACCCAGTACTTC. Looking up the rest from reference TRBV5-1 and TRBJ2-5 gives the full variable domain: KAGVTQTPRYLIKTRGQQVTLSCSPISGHRSVSWYQQTPGQGLQFLFEYFSETQRNKGNFPGRFSGRQFSNSRSEMNVSTLELGDSALYLCASSGGLAGGPEGETQYFGPGTRLLVL.

This clone was found a few times. The chain has TRBV18 and TRBJ1-1; tentatively, D is TRBD1 (5 bases). Trimming left V 4 bases short and J 2 bases short, with 17 bases between. The CDR3 has 16 residues. Germline V gives CDR1 KGHSH, CDR2 LQKENI. This chain's CDR3 is CASSRKEGLINTEAFF. The DNA of the CDR3 is TGTGCCAGCTCACGGAAGGAGGGACTGATAAACACTGAAGCTTTCTTT.

The V and J genes are TRBV9 and TRBJ1-2; no clear D. CDR1 and CDR2 from the germline V gene are SGDLS and YYNGEE. The CDR3 is made up of 16 amino acids. Trimming left V 0 bases short and J 2 bases short, with 14 bases between. The CDR3 loop is CASSVVGPGSNYGYTF. In DNA form, the CDR3 reads TGTGCCAGCAGCGTAGTTGGACCCGGATCCAACTATGGCTACACCTTC.

The chain joins TRBV13 to TRBJ2-1; D is unresolved. The CDR3 consists of 12 residues. Germline V CDR1 and CDR2: PRHDT, FYEKMQ (reference sequence). The V gene lost 6 bases and the J gene lost 9 bases, with 12 bases spanning the gap. DNA of the CDR3: TGTGCCAGCAGTCCGATCCGGTCTGAGCAGTTCTTC. Protein product: CASSPIRSEQFF.

V usage is TRBV7-2 and J usage is TRBJ2-5, with D unclear. The germline V gene encodes CDR1 SGHTA and CDR2 FQGNSA. Trimming pared 5 bases from V and 2 bases from J, leaving 3 bases between. This CDR3 region has 11 residues. CDR3 residues: CASSIQETQYF. The DNA of the CDR3 is TGTGCCAGCAGCATACAAGAGACCCAGTACTTC.

DNA of the CDR3: TGTGCCAGCAGCCGATCCTCGACAGCGAACACTGAAGCTTTCTTT. Amino acid sequence: CASSRSSTANTEAFF. The chain carries TRBV6-5 and TRBJ1-1; maybe TRBD1 (5 bases). From germline, CDR1 is MNHEY and CDR2 SVGAGI. Trimming left V 6 bases short and J 1 base short, with 15 bases between. CDR3 size: 15 residues.

The chain uses TRBV19 and TRBJ2-2, with D unresolved. The V end lost 1 base, the J end lost 8 bases, and 11 bases lay between the germline ends. This CDR3 is built from 14 residues. Germline-derived CDR1 and CDR2 are LNHDA and SQIVND (reference sequence). The CDR3 reads CASSIGVIRGELFF. DNA for the CDR3: TGTGCCAGTAGTATAGGGGTAATCCGAGGGGAGCTGTTTTTT.

The chain has TRBV27 and TRBJ2-7, with D perhaps TRBD2 (6 bases). The ends were cut back, 0 bases at V and 0 bases at J, with 12 bases in the middle. The germline V gene has CDR1 MNHEY and CDR2 SMNVEV (reference sequence). The CDR3 loop spans 16 amino acids. CDR3: CASSLSEGKGSYEQYF. CDR3 sequence (DNA): TGTGCCAGCAGTTTATCGGAGGGGAAAGGCTCCTACGAGCAGTACTTC.

This chain joins TRBV28 and TRBJ2-1, with unresolved D. Germline CDR1 MDHEN, CDR2 SYDVKM. V gave up 2 bases and J gave up 5 bases, with 1 base separating them. The CDR3 loop spans 11 amino acids. CDR3 loop: CASSLNNEQFF. CDR3 bases: TGTGCCAGCAGTTTAAACAATGAGCAGTTCTTC.

The chain has TRBV28 and TRBJ1-4; 9 bases map to TRBD1. This CDR3 is 15 amino acids long. Germline-derived CDR1 and CDR2 are MDHEN and SYDVKM. V lost 5 bases to trimming and J lost 10 bases; unmatched junction nucleotides: 11. The CDR3 spells CASSRKGQGLGKLFF. DNA for the CDR3: TGTGCCAGCAGTCGAAAGGGACAGGGATTAGGAAAACTGTTTTTT. Using reference TRBV28 and TRBJ1-4 for the parts outside the CDR3, the full variable domain is DVKVTQSSRYLVKRTGEKVFLECVQDMDHENMFWYRQDPGLGLRLIYFSYDVKMKEKGDIPEGYSVSREKKERFSLILESASTNQTSMYLCASSRKGQGLGKLFFGSGTQLSVL.